Following are 28 T cell receptor beta chains from one sample sequenced in a study of PD-L1 blockade in urothelial cancer. The table came from immunoSEQ multiplex PCR; TCRdb's copy has only in-frame clones and leaves some out. Of approximately 56,000 clones in the sample, around 86% were seen once. Regarding time point: pretreatment peripheral blood. Sequencing used PBMCs, obtained around atezolizumab (anti-PD-L1) treatment. The receptor set was obtained from a man aged 70-80 years with urothelial cancer.

V is TRBV6-1 and J is TRBJ1-2; possibly TRBD1 for D (5 bases). Germline V gene sequence: CDR1 MNHNS, CDR2 SASEGT. Trimming removed 6 bases from V and 4 bases from J, with 15 bases in between. The CDR3 runs to 14 residues. The CDR3 DNA reads as TGTGCCAGCAGATCCGGCCAGGGTCCCTATGGCTACACCTTC. Translation: CASRSGQGPYGYTF.

V and J are TRBV18 and TRBJ2-1; D is possibly TRBD2 (5 bases). The germline gives CDR1 KGHSH, CDR2 LQKENI. With 4 bases removed from V and 9 bases from J, the gap between germline ends came to 13 bases. The CDR3 runs 13 residues. CDR3 DNA sequence: TGTGCCAGCTCACTGTCAGAGGGCGGTGAGCAGTTCTTC. Residues: CASSLSEGGEQFF. Drawing the rest from reference TRBV18 and TRBJ2-1, the complete variable domain is NAGVMQNPRHLVRRRGQEARLRCSPMKGHSHVYWYRQLPEEGLKFMVYLQKENIIDESGMPKERFSAEFPKEGPSILRIQQVVRGDSAAYFCASSLSEGGEQFFGPGTRLTVL.

This CDR3 is CASSYSYSGTNNEQFF. Written as DNA, the CDR3 is TGTGCCAGCAGTTACTCGTATAGCGGTACAAACAATGAGCAGTTCTTC. The chain employs TRBV6-5 and TRBJ2-1, with a weak D call TRBD2 (6 bases). V shed 0 bases and J shed 5 bases, with 14 bases lying between them. Germline lookup yields CDR1 MNHEY and CDR2 SVGAGI. The CDR3 runs 16 residues.

The chain has TRBV11-2 and TRBJ2-1, with 8 bases matching TRBD1. The length of the CDR3 is 14 residues. Germline CDR1 is SGHAT and CDR2 is FQNNGV. V gave up 1 base and J gave up 12 bases; unmatched junction bases: 8. Here the CDR3 reads CASSLALDGTGQFF. As DNA, the CDR3 is TGTGCCAGCAGCTTAGCGCTTGATGGGACAGGGCAGTTCTTC.

The genes are TRBV25-1 and TRBJ2-7; unclear D gene. Germline CDR1 reads MGHDK; CDR2 reads SYGVNS. The CDR3 sequence is 12 residues long. Trimming left V 3 bases short and J 2 bases short, with 5 bases between. The CDR3 spells CASSDRTYEQYF. The DNA for the CDR3 is TGTGCCAGCAGTGACAGAACCTACGAGCAGTACTTC.

This clone was counted only a few times. The chain has TRBV7-8 and TRBJ2-1; the match to TRBD2 covers 11 bases. CDR1 and CDR2 from the germline V gene are SGHVS and FQNEAQ. The CDR3 is 14 amino acids. The J segment lost 5 bases and the V segment lost 3 bases, leaving 0 bases of the junction unmatched. The CDR3 nucleotides read TGTGCCAGCAGCTTGACTAGCGGGGACAATGAGCAGTTCTTC. It specifies CASSLTSGDNEQFF. The full variable domain, in which reference TRBV7-8 and TRBJ2-1 provide the parts outside the CDR3, is GAGVSQSPRYKVAKRGQDVALRCDPISGHVSLFWYQQALGQGPEFLTYFQNEAQLDKSGLPSDRFFAERPEGSVSTLKIQRTQQEDSAVYLCASSLTSGDNEQFFGPGTRLTVL.

Regarding this clone: Relative to the germline gene, one junction end is altered; a read error may explain this. The CDR3 spells CASGGTVQGTQYF. DNA for the CDR3: TGTGCCAGCGGGGGGACAGTCCAAGGGACCCAGTACTTC. J is TRBJ2-5 and V is TRBV2, with D possibly TRBD1 on 7 matching bases. The length of the CDR3 is 13 residues. Germline V gene sequence: CDR1 SNHLY, CDR2 FYNNEI.

The chain links TRBV11-2 to TRBJ2-2, with no clear D. Germline CDR1 is SGHAT and CDR2 is FQNNGV. Trimming stripped 5 bases from V and 6 bases from J, with 10 bases between. CDR3 length equals 13 residues. CDR3 nucleotides: TGTGCCAGCAGCCTGAGACGGGCCGGGGAGCTGTTTTTT. It is translated as CASSLRRAGELFF.

The rearrangement links TRBV11-2 to TRBJ2-7; D may be TRBD1 (5 bases). The V gene's germline CDR1 is SGHAT and CDR2 FQNNGV. Trimming cost V 1 base and J 5 bases, with 9 bases left between them. The CDR3 loop spans 13 amino acids. CDR3 amino acids: CASSLGGANEQYF. CDR3 nucleotide sequence: TGTGCCAGCAGCTTAGGTGGGGCGAACGAGCAGTACTTC. The entire variable domain, with the rest obtained from reference TRBV11-2 and TRBJ2-7, is as follows: EAGVAQSPRYKIIEKRQSVAFWCNPISGHATLYWYQQILGQGPKLLIQFQNNGVVDDSQLPKDRFSAERLKGVDSTLKIQPAKLEDSAVYLCASSLGGANEQYFGPGTRLTVT.

The V gene is TRBV7-3, the J gene TRBJ1-1; D might be TRBD1 (5 bases). This CDR3 is built from 13 residues. Germline-derived CDR1 and CDR2 are SGHTA and FQGTGA. The V end was cut by 2 bases, the J end by 10 bases, with 14 bases between. The CDR3 DNA reads TGTGCCAGCAGCTTAGGACGGGGGAGGCGAGCTTTCTTT. It yields the protein CASSLGRGRRAFF.

The genes are TRBV10-1 and TRBJ2-1; the D gene is possibly TRBD1 (7 bases). Deletions cut 5 bases from V and 7 bases from J, with 12 bases between. The CDR3 length is 13 residues. Germline loops: CDR1 WNHNN, CDR2 SYGVQD (reference sequence). The CDR3: CASSKTGRNEQFF. In nucleotides, the CDR3 is TGCGCCAGCAGTAAGACAGGGAGGAATGAGCAGTTCTTC.

The CDR3 reads CASSLNSGTSSYPSYEQYF. Here the CDR3 DNA reads TGTGCCAGCAGTCTTAACTCCGGGACTAGCAGTTACCCTTCCTACGAGCAGTACTTC. The chain is built from TRBV2 and TRBJ2-7, with 9 bases identical to TRBD2. The CDR3 totals 19 residues. The germline gives CDR1 SNHLY, CDR2 FYNNEI. V lost 5 bases and J lost 1; bases outside the gene matches: 18.

The CDR3 bases are TGTGCCAGCAGTGAAGTTTTGACAGGGGGCAATCAGCCCCAGCATTTT. Protein product: CASSEVLTGGNQPQHF. V gene TRBV6-1 combines with J gene TRBJ1-5; TRBD1 agrees at 8 bases. Trimming took 1 base from V and 2 from J; bases not matched to a gene: 4. Germline values: CDR1 MNHNS, CDR2 SASEGT. This CDR3 comprises 16 residues.

The chain has TRBV2 and TRBJ2-3; 8 bases are a match to TRBD2. The CDR3 length is 12 residues. V was pared by 9 bases and J by 8 bases, with 7 bases of the junction left unmatched. Looked up from germline, CDR1 is SNHLY and CDR2 is FYNNEI. The CDR3 DNA reads TGTGCCAGACCCAGCGGGACTAGTACGCAGTATTTT. Its protein product is CARPSGTSTQYF.

This clone was recorded a few times. CDR3 sequence: CASSEQGGSSYEQYF. CDR3 nucleotide sequence: TGTGCCAGCAGTGAACAGGGCGGGAGCTCCTACGAGCAGTACTTC. The V and J genes are TRBV6-1 and TRBJ2-7; 7 bases line up with TRBD2. V lost 2 bases to trimming and J lost 0 bases; unmatched junction nucleotides: 4. CDR1 and CDR2 from the germline V gene are MNHNS and SASEGT. CDR3 length equals 15 residues.

This clone was recorded a few times. The chain uses TRBV4-1 and TRBJ2-4, with TRBD2 matching 12 bases. J lost 1 base, V lost 4 bases, and 8 bases had no gene match. This CDR3 is 18 amino acids long. Germline CDR1 is MGHRA and CDR2 is YSYEKL. The CDR3 sequence: CASSPGLAGGPAKNIQYF. The CDR3 DNA follows: TGCGCCAGCAGCCCAGGGCTAGCGGGAGGGCCGGCCAAAAACATTCAGTACTTC.

Only a few counts were recorded for this clone. V is TRBV10-2 and J is TRBJ2-7, with 12 bases identical to TRBD2. The CDR3 runs to 16 residues. Germline CDR1 WSHSY, CDR2 SAAADI. The V segment lost 2 bases and the J segment 4 bases; nucleotides outside the gene matches: 6. CDR3 in DNA: TGCGCCAGCAGTGAGAAGACTAGCGGGAGTAAGTACGAGCAGTACTTC. Protein sequence: CASSEKTSGSKYEQYF.

The sample holds one count of this clone. V is TRBV5-1 and J is TRBJ2-1; 9 nucleotides agree with TRBD2. The CDR3 has 16 residues. The trim removed 6 bases at V and 3 bases at J, leaving 10 bases unmatched. In germline, CDR1 is SGHRS, CDR2 YFSETQ. As DNA, the CDR3 is TGCGCCAGCACCCTCCGAGCGGGAGGCGTCTACAATGAGCAGTTCTTC. Translating gives CASTLRAGGVYNEQFF.

The chain joins TRBV7-9 to TRBJ2-1; 10 positions match TRBD2. V trimming: 4 bases; J trimming: 9 bases; junction bases outside the gene matches: 15. The CDR3 consists of 17 residues. Germline V CDR1 and CDR2: SEHNR, FQNEAQ (reference sequence). In nucleotides, the CDR3 is TGTGCCAGCAGCTGGGGTGGGGCTAGCGGGAGCTCGGGTGAGCAGTTCTTC. Translated: CASSWGGASGSSGEQFF.

This sequence joins TRBV30 and TRBJ2-3; TRBD2 aligns across 8 bases. The CDR3 length is 14 residues. Per germline, CDR1 GTSNPN and CDR2 SVGIG (reference sequence). The ends lost 2 bases at V and 14 bases at J; junction bases unmatched: 15. The DNA of the CDR3 is TGTGCCTGGAGTAGAGGAGCGGGAGATAGATACGCGTATTTT. Protein product: CAWSRGAGDRYAYF.

The chain carries TRBV5-6 and TRBJ1-1, with 8 nucleotides matching TRBD1. V lost 1 base and J lost 6; bases outside the gene matches: 5. The CDR3 is 14 amino acids. Germline V gene sequence: CDR1 SGHDT, CDR2 YYEEEE. CDR3 in DNA: TGTGCCAGCAGCTTGACAGGGGGTTTGGCTGAAGCTTTCTTT. Amino acid sequence: CASSLTGGLAEAFF.

J is TRBJ2-1 and V is TRBV30; 10 bases are a match to TRBD2. The germline V gene has CDR1 GTSNPN and CDR2 SVGIG (reference sequence). The V segment lost 3 bases and the J segment 9 bases; nucleotides outside the gene matches: 14. The CDR3 sequence is 16 residues long. The CDR3 sequence: CAWRRELAGPTGEQFF. The CDR3 coding sequence is TGTGCCTGGAGGAGAGAACTAGCGGGACCGACGGGTGAGCAGTTCTTC.

V and J are TRBV2 and TRBJ2-7; 8 nucleotides align to TRBD2. Trimming took 6 bases from V and 0 from J; bases not matched to a gene: 7. This CDR3 is 15 amino acids long. Germline-derived CDR1 and CDR2 are SNHLY and FYNNEI. The CDR3 region is CASSHNSGSSYEQYF. The CDR3 bases are TGTGCCAGCAGCCACAACAGCGGGAGCTCCTACGAGCAGTACTTC. The full variable domain, in which reference TRBV2 and TRBJ2-7 provide the parts outside the CDR3, is EPEVTQTPSHQVTQMGQEVILRCVPISNHLYFYWYRQILGQKVEFLVSFYNNEISEKSEIFDDQFSVERPDGSNFTLKIRSTKLEDSAMYFCASSHNSGSSYEQYFGPGTRLTVT.

J is TRBJ2-1 and V is TRBV5-1; unclear D gene. In germline, CDR1 is SGHRS, CDR2 YFSETQ. V lost 4 bases to trimming and J lost 0 bases, with 11 bases between them. The CDR3 is 15 residues long. This CDR3 reads CASSPRESSYNEQFF. The CDR3, as DNA: TGCGCCAGCAGCCCGCGCGAGAGCTCCTACAATGAGCAGTTCTTC.

J is TRBJ2-3 and V is TRBV5-1; 9 bases are a match to TRBD1. Germline V gives CDR1 SGHRS, CDR2 YFSETQ. V was pared by 0 bases and J by 4 bases, with 3 bases of the junction left unmatched. The CDR3 covers 15 residues. The CDR3 protein is CASSLGQGVSDTQYF. The CDR3 DNA sequence: TGCGCCAGCAGCTTGGGACAGGGGGTATCAGATACGCAGTATTTT.

The rearrangement uses TRBV18 and TRBJ2-7; D may be TRBD2 (5 bases). Per germline, CDR1 KGHSH and CDR2 LQKENI. Trimming cost V 3 bases and J 2 bases, with 14 bases left between them. This CDR3 is 15 amino acids long. The CDR3 nucleotides are TGTGCCAGCTCACCGGACTCGGCCGCTACCTACGAGCAGTACTTC. It encodes CASSPDSAATYEQYF.

The chain joins TRBV29-1 to TRBJ2-3; 8 bases are a match to TRBD2. The CDR3 sequence is 14 residues long. The germline CDR1 and CDR2 sequences are SQVTM and ANQGSEA. The J segment lost 1 base and the V segment lost 3 bases, leaving 3 bases of the junction unmatched. In DNA form, the CDR3 reads TGCAGCGTTGAGAGAGCGGGAGGCACAGATACGCAGTATTTT. Translating it yields CSVERAGGTDTQYF.

The J gene is TRBJ2-2, the V gene TRBV27, with 12 bases that match TRBD1. Trimming cost V 3 bases and J 0 bases; bases outside gene matches: 2. Germline V gives CDR1 MNHEY, CDR2 SMNVEV (reference sequence). CDR3 size: 17 residues. DNA for the CDR3: TGTGCCAGCAGTTTGGGACAGGGGGCTACGAACACCGGGGAGCTGTTTTTT. The encoded protein is CASSLGQGATNTGELFF.